The 24 T cell receptor beta chains below come from one sample, sequenced in a study of prognosis after radiotherapy for stage I lung cancer (dated by TCRdb to the early 2020s). The listed sequencing device is Illumina HiSeq 3000. Two rounds of multiplex PCR were performed to amplify the TCR beta CDR3 region from genomic DNA. The first PCR round used primers specific to each TRBV and TRBJ gene, with sequences filed in Chinese patent CN105087789A. TCRdb handled the public reads itself, with Q25 trimming in fastp and clone calling in MiXCR, and kept productive beta chains. When rows share a CDR3 protein, they turn into one entry using the most common DNA and genes. This sample is represented by fewer than 35,000 distinct CDR3 sequences; 40% to 55% of them were singletons. 16% of the sample lies in the top ten. This specimen consisted of PBMCs, obtained before or after stereotactic body radiation therapy (not recorded which). The source of these receptors is a donor of 50 years or more with non-small cell lung cancer.

With respect to this clonotype: A far bigger clonotype differs at one base, so this is likely a read error. The chain couples TRBV6-5 to TRBJ2-3; TRBD2 is a possible D gene (7 bases). V lost 7 bases to trimming and J lost 8 bases, with 19 bases between them. Germline V lookup: CDR1 MNHEY, CDR2 SVGAGI. The CDR3 is 14 residues long. The CDR3 region is CASTFAGGGGTQYF. CDR3 DNA sequence: TGTGCCAGCACCTTTGCAGGCGGGGGCGGTACGCAGTATTTT.

V and J are TRBV20-1 and TRBJ1-2; D unresolved. V was cut by 4 bases and J by 7 bases, with 7 bases left in between. The V gene's germline CDR1 is DFQATT and CDR2 SNEGSKA (reference sequence). CDR3 length: 10 residues. The CDR3 loop reads CSAIGGGYTF. The CDR3 DNA follows: TGCAGTGCTATTGGTGGTGGCTACACCTTC.

This clonotype was detected many times. The chain recombines TRBV20-1 with TRBJ2-1; D uncertain. Germline CDR1 reads DFQATT; CDR2 reads SNEGSKA (reference sequence). This CDR3 is 12 amino acids long. V was cut by 5 bases and J by 5 bases, with 10 bases left in between. The CDR3 sequence is CSASRVNNEQFF. In nucleotides, the CDR3 is TGCAGTGCTTCGAGAGTAAACAATGAGCAGTTCTTC.

The sample holds many counts of this clonotype. The genes are TRBV19 and TRBJ1-2; no clear D. The CDR3 sequence is 17 residues long. Between the trimmed V and J ends, which lost 0 bases and 4 bases, there was a span of 18 bases. Germline CDR1 reads LNHDA; CDR2 reads SQIVND (reference sequence). CDR3 DNA sequence: TGTGCCAGTAGTATAGATCCGGGCTCCAGCTGGTTCTATGGCTACACCTTC. Translated: CASSIDPGSSWFYGYTF.

The V and J genes are TRBV7-3 and TRBJ2-1, with 7 bases lining up with TRBD2. J gave up 9 bases and V 5 bases, and 19 bases lay outside the gene matches. The length of the CDR3 is 17 residues. CDR1 is SGHTA and CDR2 is FQGTGA in the germline V gene. The CDR3 here is CASSPQWSSGPTGEQFF. CDR3 in DNA: TGTGCCAGCAGCCCCCAGTGGAGTAGCGGGCCCACGGGTGAGCAGTTCTTC.

This clonotype came up many times. The V gene is TRBV20-1, the J gene TRBJ2-1; D is possibly TRBD1 or TRBD2 (5 bases each). CDR3 size: 14 residues. The V gene lost 6 bases and the J gene lost 3 bases, with 15 bases spanning the gap. In germline, CDR1 is DFQATT, CDR2 SNEGSKA (reference sequence). CDR3 coding DNA: TGCAGTGCCCGGGGCGCGCGGAGCTACAATGAGCAGTTCTTC. Its translation: CSARGARSYNEQFF.

The chain has TRBV5-1 and TRBJ2-2; D may be TRBD2 (6 bases). Trimming left V 6 bases short and J 5 bases short, with 14 bases between. The CDR3 contains 14 residues. CDR1 and CDR2 from the germline V gene are SGHRS and YFSETQ. As DNA, the CDR3 is TGCGCCAGCATCTCTGGGACTCGAACCGGGGAGCTGTTTTTT. Residues: CASISGTRTGELFF.

This clonotype is medium-sized (0.01 to 0.1%) within its sample. V is TRBV7-8 and J is TRBJ1-2; no reliable D call. The CDR3 covers 12 residues. The germline gives CDR1 SGHVS, CDR2 FQNEAQ. With 3 bases removed from V and 9 bases from J, the gap between germline ends came to 11 bases. This chain's CDR3 is CASSFRSFSYTF. CDR3 sequence (DNA): TGTGCCAGCAGCTTCCGGAGCTTTAGCTACACCTTC.

At least ten counts were recorded for this clonotype. The V gene is TRBV4-3, the J gene TRBJ1-2, with a possible D match to TRBD1 (5 bases). Per the germline V gene, CDR1 is LGHNA and CDR2 is YSLEER. This CDR3 contains 15 residues. Trimming took 0 bases from V and 0 from J, leaving 8 bases between them. CDR3 DNA: TGCGCCAGCAGCCAAGATCCGACAGCTAACTATGGCTACACCTTC. This sequence encodes CASSQDPTANYGYTF.

With respect to this clonotype: A much bigger clone sits one base away, suggesting this may be a read error. CDR3 bases: TGCAGTCTCCGACAGGGAAATCAGCCCGAGCCTTTT. This sequence encodes CSLRQGNQPEPF. V usage is TRBV20-1 and J usage is TRBJ1-5, with 7 nucleotides matching TRBD1. CDR3 size: 12 residues. Germline V gives CDR1 DFQATT, CDR2 SNEGSKA (reference sequence).

V and J are TRBV28 and TRBJ1-6; TRBD1 matches at 10 bases. Unmatched junction bases numbered 8, after V lost 6 bases and J lost 9 bases. This CDR3 comprises 15 residues. From germline, CDR1 is MDHEN and CDR2 SYDVKM. CDR3: CASRVPGQGFSPLHF. CDR3 DNA sequence: TGTGCCAGCAGGGTGCCGGGACAGGGGTTTTCACCCCTCCACTTT.

The count of this clonotype is one. Since a far larger clone is one base different, this is likely a read error. This chain joins TRBV6-4 and TRBJ2-5, with D possibly TRBD2 on 6 matching bases. V was pared by 3 bases and J by 7 bases, with 15 bases between. The CDR3 length is 14 residues. From germline, CDR1 is MRHNA and CDR2 SNTAGT. The CDR3 is CASSEEGFSGTQYF. In DNA form, the CDR3 reads TGTGCCAGCAGTGAGGAGGGGTTCAGTGGGACCCAGTACTTC.

The table lists this clonotype with many counts. The chain joins TRBV30 to TRBJ2-5, with D possibly matching TRBD1 (7 bases). V gave up 0 bases and J gave up 4 bases, with 12 bases separating them. The CDR3 has 14 residues. Germline V gene lookup returns CDR1 GTSNPN and CDR2 SVGIG (reference sequence). CDR3 DNA sequence: TGTGCCTGGAGTGTATGGCAGGGGGGAGAGACCCAGTACTTC. It codes for CAWSVWQGGETQYF.

This clonotype is labeled medium-sized (0.01 to 0.1%). The chain is built from TRBV7-9 and TRBJ1-1; D is undetermined. CDR1 and CDR2 (germline): SEHNR, FQNEAQ (reference sequence). The CDR3 is 13 amino acids. V was clipped by 2 bases and J by 7 bases, with 11 bases between them. In DNA, the CDR3 is TGTGCCAGCAGCTTAATCGGTACAAGTGAAGCTTTCTTT. This translates into CASSLIGTSEAFF.

Comment on this clonotype: Relative to the germline gene, one junction end is altered; a read error may explain this. The chain combines TRBV24-1 with TRBJ2-2, with 8 bases identical to TRBD1. Germline assignment: CDR1 KGHDR and CDR2 SFDVKD. This CDR3 has 14 amino acids. CDR3 coding DNA: TGTGCCAAGAAGGACAGGGAAAACACAGGGGAGCTGTTTTTT. This sequence encodes CAKKDRENTGELFF.

This clonotype was recorded a few times. A much larger clone differs from this one at a single base, so this may be a read error. The rearrangement links TRBV6-2 or TRBV6-3 to TRBJ2-1; 13 nucleotides align to TRBD2. CDR3 size: 15 residues. CDR1 and CDR2 (germline): MNHEY, SVGEGT. The V segment lost 6 bases and the J segment 12 bases; nucleotides outside the gene matches: 11. DNA of the CDR3: TGTGCCAGCAGAGCACTAGCGGGAGGGCCAAGTGGGCAGTTCTTC. It codes for CASRALAGGPSGQFF.

This clonotype was observed many times. The chain's CDR3 is CSASAPWGPETQYF. CDR3 sequence (DNA): TGCAGTGCTAGCGCACCCTGGGGCCCCGAGACCCAGTACTTC. This sequence joins TRBV20-1 and TRBJ2-5; D perhaps matches TRBD1 (5 bases). Germline V gives CDR1 DFQATT, CDR2 SNEGSKA (reference sequence). V lost 3 bases and J 5 bases, leaving 16 bases between the germline ends. The CDR3 loop spans 14 amino acids.

This clonotype was detected many times. The chain combines TRBV5-1 with TRBJ2-5; no clear D. The CDR3 has 14 amino acids. The germline gives CDR1 SGHRS, CDR2 YFSETQ. Trimming left V 2 bases short and J 3 bases short, with 11 bases between. The CDR3 nucleotides are TGCGCCAGCAGCTTACAAGGTAACAAAGAGACCCAGTACTTC. Protein: CASSLQGNKETQYF.

Only one count was recorded for this clonotype. With a far larger clone one base away, a read error is the likely cause. The V call is TRBV6-4, the J call TRBJ1-1; D unresolved. From germline, CDR1 is MRHNA and CDR2 SNTAGT. The CDR3 has 13 residues. DNA of the CDR3: TGTGCCAGCAGCCCTCCGGAGAACACTGAATCTTTCTTT. As protein: CASSPPENTESFF.

This clonotype was seen repeatedly, ten times or more. This chain links TRBV6-5 with TRBJ1-1; no definite D call. CDR1 is MNHEY, CDR2 SVGAGI, per germline. The CDR3 spans 11 residues. V dropped 4 bases and J dropped 11 bases, with 11 bases sitting between them. As DNA, the CDR3 is TGTGCCAGCAGTTGGGAGCGGAGGGCTTTCTTT. As protein: CASSWERRAFF.

This chain uses TRBV20-1 with TRBJ2-3, with D possibly called TRBD1 or TRBD2 (5 bases each). The germline V gene has CDR1 DFQATT and CDR2 SNEGSKA (reference sequence). This CDR3 has 15 amino acids. The V end lost 5 bases, the J end lost 7 bases, and 22 bases lay between the germline ends. Written as DNA, the CDR3 is TGCAGTGCTCGCAGCCCAGGGAGCCGCGCATATACGCAGTATTTT. This gives the protein CSARSPGSRAYTQYF.

The chain uses TRBV18 and TRBJ2-2; D gene ambiguous. The CDR3 runs to 13 residues. Germline V CDR1 and CDR2: KGHSH, LQKENI. Trimming stripped 2 bases from V and 7 bases from J, with 8 bases between. The CDR3 nucleotides are TGTGCCAGCTCACCAGTCTCACTCGGGGAGCTGTTTTTT. It encodes CASSPVSLGELFF.

This clonotype was counted ten times or more. The J gene is TRBJ2-3, the V gene TRBV30; D is possibly TRBD2 (6 bases). The germline gives CDR1 GTSNPN, CDR2 SVGIG (reference sequence). The V end was cut by 7 bases, the J end by 3 bases, with 8 bases between. The CDR3 spans 11 residues. In nucleotides, the CDR3 is TGTGCCTTGGGGACTACAGATACGCAGTATTTT. It translates to CALGTTDTQYF.

The table lists this clonotype with a count of one. A much larger clone lies a single base off, so this may be a read error. The genes are TRBV14 and TRBJ1-5; D is unclear. Germline CDR1 SGHDN, CDR2 FVKESK. This CDR3 region has 16 residues. The V and J ends lost 6 bases and 2 bases respectively, with 17 bases between them. CDR3 sequence: CASSKGWPRGNQPQHF. The CDR3 coding sequence is TGTGCCAGCAGTAAAGGGTGGCCTAGGGGCAATCAGCCCCAGCATTTT.